This TCR beta chain originates from a study of vaccination effects on CD4 cells after COVID-19. Study results and caveats: Researchers report that only 1 of 255 vaccine-induced clones in healthy vaccinees cross-reacted with common cold coronaviruses. Pronounced clonal contraction occurred in clones induced by infection and by vaccine late after vaccination. Few convalescent patients were included, and no early post-infection timepoints were sampled.

Clones were sequenced by immunoSEQ multiplex PCR, and TCRdb holds only the in-frame ones, with some missing. The sample records under 40,000 clones, approximately 84% being singletons. The CDR3 is made up of 14 amino acids. Germline V gene data show CDR1 as SGHTA and CDR2 as FQGNSA. Trimming pared 0 bases from V and 4 bases from J, leaving 9 bases between. After expansion with viral peptide pools in the ViraFEST assay, antigen-specific CD4+ T cells were sequenced. Cells that had been cultured for nine to eleven days were the source of isolated CD4+ T cells. Participants were vaccinated with two doses of either the BNT162b2 or mRNA-1273 vaccine. PBMC were cultured at around 1.9 million per well with 8 to 10 IU/ml IL-2 and approximately 10 ug/ml peptides. Regarding this clone: No antigen is known for it.

The V gene is TRBV7-2, the J gene TRBJ1-2, with D perhaps TRBD1 (6 bases). The sequence was collected from a human donor who received a COVID-19 vaccine. Some clones in this sample may be carry-over from other donors' samples. Material: CD4+ T cells from PBMCs cultured with HCoV-NL63 spike peptides, obtained after COVID-19 vaccination. CDR3 protein: CASSLALDSYGYTF. For the CDR3, the DNA is TGTGCCAGCAGCTTAGCCCTGGACAGCTATGGCTACACCTTC.